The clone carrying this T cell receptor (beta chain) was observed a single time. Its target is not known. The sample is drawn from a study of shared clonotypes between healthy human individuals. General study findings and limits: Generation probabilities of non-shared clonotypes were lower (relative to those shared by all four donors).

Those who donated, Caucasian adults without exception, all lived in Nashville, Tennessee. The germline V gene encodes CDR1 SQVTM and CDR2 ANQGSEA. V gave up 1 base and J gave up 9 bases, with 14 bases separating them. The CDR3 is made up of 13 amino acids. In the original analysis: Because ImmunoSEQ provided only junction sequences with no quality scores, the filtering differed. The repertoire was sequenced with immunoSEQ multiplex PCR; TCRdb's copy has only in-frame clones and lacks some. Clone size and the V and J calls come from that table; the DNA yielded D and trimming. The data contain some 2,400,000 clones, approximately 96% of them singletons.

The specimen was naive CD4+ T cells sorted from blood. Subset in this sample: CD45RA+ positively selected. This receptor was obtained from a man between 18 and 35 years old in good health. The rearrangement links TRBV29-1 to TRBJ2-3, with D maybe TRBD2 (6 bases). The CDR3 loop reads CSVEGGWRATQYF. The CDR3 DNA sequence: TGCAGCGTTGAAGGAGGATGGAGGGCAACGCAGTATTTT.